Listed below are T cell receptor beta chains from one sample, sequenced in a study of neurological immune-mediated disorders. TCRdb independently ran MiXCR on the 5' RACE reads; one entry per CDR3 protein. This sample has around 97,000 distinct CDR3 sequences, with less than 14% found just once. The source material was PBMCs. The receptors derive from a female donor with HTLV-1-associated myelopathy (HAM/TSP). CDR3s include the opening cysteine and the closing phenylalanine or tryptophan. A D gene is named only where the DNA matches it firmly. Size is stated for part of the rows, as once, few or many counts, or as a class when the clone is expanded.

>TRBJ2-7|-|few|TRBV5-1
TGCGCCAGCAGCCGTATCCGGGCAGGATCCTACGAGCAGTACTTC
CASSRIRAGSYEQYF
>TRBJ2-2|-|many|TRBV9
TGTGCCAGCAGCGAGACGAACACCGGGGAGCTGTTTTTT
CASSETNTGELFF
>TRBJ2-7|TRBD2|few|TRBV6-6
TGTGCCAGCCGGGGGACTAGCGGGGGGAGCTCCTACGAGCAGTACTTC
CASRGTSGGSSYEQYF
>TRBJ2-1|TRBD2|-|TRBV9
TGTGCCAGCAGCGTACCCACAGTCGGGGGGGCGAATGAGCAGTTCTTC
CASSVPTVGGANEQFF
>TRBJ2-2|-|few|TRBV6-2/TRBV6-3
TGTGCCAGCAGCCCGGGAGGCAGGGGGCACACCGGGGAGCTGTTTTTT
CASSPGGRGHTGELFF
>TRBJ2-1|-|many|TRBV7-9
TGTGCCAGCAGCCGAGGGACCCGCAATGAGCAGTTCTTC
CASSRGTRNEQFF
>TRBJ2-7|TRBD2|few|TRBV20-1
TGCAGTGCTAGAGGGGGCGGGGGGGCCGCCGAGCAGTACTTC
CSARGGGGAAEQYF
>TRBJ2-3|TRBD2|many|TRBV20-1
TGCAGTGCTAGCTTTGCGTCCCCGGGCGGGGGGAGCACAGATACGCAGTATTTT
CSASFASPGGGSTDTQYF
>TRBJ2-5|-|many|TRBV20-1
TGCAGTGTCCGAGGGGGGTACCAAGAGACCCAGTACTTC
CSVRGGYQETQYF
>TRBJ1-3|-|-|TRBV20-1
TGCAGTGCAAGACAGCGGGGCAGGTCGGGAAACACCATATATTTT
CSARQRGRSGNTIYF
>TRBJ2-3|TRBD1|many|TRBV5-1
TGCGCCAGCAGCTTACCGGGACAGGGGATCGCAGATACGCAGTATTTT
CASSLPGQGIADTQYF
>TRBJ2-1|-|many|TRBV6-5
TGTGCCAGCAGTTACTCGTCTAGGCAATCCTACAATGAGCAGTTCTTC
CASSYSSRQSYNEQFF
>TRBJ2-2|-|many|TRBV5-1
TGCGCCAGCAGGCTATTGACAGGGCGGGGAATCGCCACCGGGGAGCTGTTTTTT
CASRLLTGRGIATGELFF
>TRBJ2-1|-|many|TRBV20-1
TGCAGTGCTAGTCTTGGGGGCGGGGGCCCCTACAATGAGCAGTTCTTC
CSASLGGGGPYNEQFF
>TRBJ2-6|TRBD1|few|TRBV7-9
TGTGCCAGCAGCTTACCCCTGGGGACAGCTGGGGCCAACGTCCTGACTTTC
CASSLPLGTAGANVLTF
>TRBJ1-1|-|many|TRBV20-1
TGCAGTGCTAGAGATCGCATGGGGGGGAACACTGAAGCTTTCTTT
CSARDRMGGNTEAFF
>TRBJ2-3|-|many|TRBV24-1
TGTGCCACCAGTGAGGGACACGTTACAGATACGCAGTATTTT
CATSEGHVTDTQYF
>TRBJ1-1|-|many|TRBV5-1
TGCGCCAGCAGGGAGAACACTGAAGCTTTCTTT
CASRENTEAFF
>TRBJ2-3|-|many|TRBV12-3/TRBV12-4
TGTGCCAGCACCCTCGGTTTCTCTAGAGACACAGATACGCAGTATTTT
CASTLGFSRDTDTQYF
>TRBJ1-2|-|many|TRBV29-1
TGCAGCGTTGAGATGGGTAACTATGGCTACACCTTC
CSVEMGNYGYTF
>TRBJ2-7|-|many|TRBV20-1
TGCAGTGCTAGAGAGGGGGGTACCTACGAGCAGTACTTC
CSAREGGTYEQYF
>TRBJ2-3|TRBD1|many|TRBV12-3/TRBV12-4
TGTGCCAGCAGATATGTTAGGGGGCTGACAGATACGCAGTATTTT
CASRYVRGLTDTQYF
>TRBJ2-7|-|many|TRBV5-5
TGTGCCAGCAGCTTGGGAACTGGCCCCTACGAGCAGTACTTC
CASSLGTGPYEQYF
>TRBJ2-7|TRBD2|many|TRBV5-1
TGCGCCAGCAGCTTGGAGCGGGGGACCCGCGCCGAGCAGTACTTC
CASSLERGTRAEQYF
>TRBJ2-3|-|few|TRBV28
TGTGCCAGCAGTGGCACCACCGGGGCAGATACGCAGTATTTT
CASSGTTGADTQYF
>TRBJ2-1|-|-|TRBV19
TGTGCCACTATACAGAGGAGCTCCTACAATGAGCAGTTCTTC
CATIQRSSYNEQFF
>TRBJ2-1|TRBD2|many|TRBV14
TGTGCCAGCAGCCAATGGGCTGGGACTACTTTCTACAATGAGCAGTTCTTC
CASSQWAGTTFYNEQFF
>TRBJ1-2|-|few|TRBV19
TGTGCCAGCCTCTCTCCGGGGGGAGGAGTGGCTGGCTACACCTTC
CASLSPGGGVAGYTF
>TRBJ2-1|-|-|TRBV11-2
TGTGCCAGCAGCTTCGTAGTGGGGGCGAATGAGCAGTTCTTC
CASSFVVGANEQFF
>TRBJ1-2|-|few|TRBV9
TGTGCCAGCAGCGTACTTCCTGACTATGGCTACACCTTC
CASSVLPDYGYTF
>TRBJ1-1|TRBD1|few|TRBV5-1
TGCGCCAGCAGCCCGGACAGGGGGCATCTGAACACTGAAGCTTTCTTT
CASSPDRGHLNTEAFF
>TRBJ2-3|-|many|TRBV29-1
TGCAGCGTTGAACGGGGGAGCACAGATACGCAGTATTTT
CSVERGSTDTQYF
>TRBJ1-1|-|many|TRBV5-5
TGTGCCAGCAGCTTGGGCCAGTCGCTCACTGAAGCTTTCTTT
CASSLGQSLTEAFF
>TRBJ2-1|-|many|TRBV20-1
TGCAGTGCTAGGGCCACAATACAAGGACGGGTTCTCTTC
CSARATIQGRVLF
>TRBJ1-1|-|many|TRBV7-3
TGTGCCAGCAGCCCCCGGGGGGGCAGTTACACTGAAGCTTTCTTT
CASSPRGGSYTEAFF
>TRBJ2-3|-|many|TRBV6-6
TGTGCCAGCATTCCTGGGGGGGCAGGGGGGCGAGGCACAGATACGCAGTATTTT
CASIPGGAGGRGTDTQYF
>TRBJ2-7|TRBD1|few|TRBV5-1
TGCGCCAGCAGCGTGCGTGGACAGGGGGCCTACGAGCAGTACTTC
CASSVRGQGAYEQYF
>TRBJ2-2|TRBD1|many|TRBV5-6
TGTGCCAGCAGCTTGGTGGCAGGGGGCACCGGGGAGCTGTTTTTT
CASSLVAGGTGELFF
>TRBJ2-7|-|few|TRBV6-5
TGTGCCAGCAGCCGAGGACAATCCAGCTACGAGCAGTACTTC
CASSRGQSSYEQYF
>TRBJ2-5|-|-|TRBV24-1
TGTGCCACCAGTGAGGTACGTAAGACCCAAGAGACCCAGTACTTC
CATSEVRKTQETQYF
>TRBJ2-1|TRBD2|many|TRBV7-3
TGTGCCAGCAGCAAAGGACTAGACAATGAGCAGTTCTTC
CASSKGLDNEQFF
>TRBJ2-3|TRBD1|many|TRBV20-1
TGCAGTGCGAGACCGAGGGGGCGCGGGGATACGCAGTATTTT
CSARPRGRGDTQYF
>TRBJ1-2|-|many|TRBV12-3/TRBV12-4
TGTGCCAGCAGTGAGACACCTTACTATGGCTACACCTTC
CASSETPYYGYTF
>TRBJ2-6|-|-|TRBV5-1
TGCGCCAGCAGCTTGGAAGCCGGATCCGGGGCCAACGTCCTGACTTTC
CASSLEAGSGANVLTF
>TRBJ2-7|-|-|TRBV27
TGTGCCAGCAGTTTAGTGAGGGAAGACGAGCAGTACTTC
CASSLVREDEQYF
>TRBJ2-2|-|many|TRBV12-3/TRBV12-4
TGTGCCAGCAGTTCGCCAGCCTCGGGGGGCGGAACCGGGGAGCTGTTTTTT
CASSSPASGGGTGELFF
>TRBJ2-7|-|many|TRBV10-1
TGCGCCAGCAGTGAGCAGACTGACTACGAGCAGTACTTC
CASSEQTDYEQYF
>TRBJ2-1|-|many|TRBV6-1
TGTGCCAGCAGTGAACCAGGGTACAATGAGCAGTTCTTC
CASSEPGYNEQFF
>TRBJ2-7|-|many|TRBV7-9
TGTGCCAGCAGCTTAGGAGGTTCCTATAGAGGCGAGCAGTACTTC
CASSLGGSYRGEQYF
>TRBJ1-1|-|many|TRBV18
TGTGCCAGCTCACCACCGAGGGCCTTAAACACTGAAGCTTTCTTT
CASSPPRALNTEAFF
>TRBJ2-7|TRBD2|many|TRBV20-1
TGCAGTGCTAGAAATAGCGGGGTAGGCGAGCAGTACTTC
CSARNSGVGEQYF
>TRBJ2-5|-|many|TRBV11-2
TGTGCCAGCAGGTTTCAGGGTAGAATTCAAGAGACCCAGTACTTC
CASRFQGRIQETQYF
>TRBJ1-5|-|many|TRBV2
TGTGCCAGCAGTGAAGCGGGGGAGTGGCAGCCCCAGCATTTT
CASSEAGEWQPQHF
>TRBJ2-3|-|many|TRBV29-1
TGCAGCGTTGAGCCCGTCACAGATACGCAGTATTTT
CSVEPVTDTQYF
>TRBJ2-3|-|many|TRBV10-3
TGTGCCATCAGTGAGTCGGGTCTAGGGAGCACAGATACGCAGTATTTT
CAISESGLGSTDTQYF